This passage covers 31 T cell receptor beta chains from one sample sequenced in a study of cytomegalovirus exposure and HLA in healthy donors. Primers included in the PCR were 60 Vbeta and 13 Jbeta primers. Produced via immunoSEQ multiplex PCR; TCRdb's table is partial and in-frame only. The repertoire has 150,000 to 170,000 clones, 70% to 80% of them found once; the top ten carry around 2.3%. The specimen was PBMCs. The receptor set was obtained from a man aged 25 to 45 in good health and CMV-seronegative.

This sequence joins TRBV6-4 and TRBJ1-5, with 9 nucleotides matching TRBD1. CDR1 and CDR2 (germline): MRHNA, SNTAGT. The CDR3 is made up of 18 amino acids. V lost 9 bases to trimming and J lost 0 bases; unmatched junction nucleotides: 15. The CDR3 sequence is CARALGGQGLYSNQPQHF. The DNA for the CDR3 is TGTGCCAGGGCCCTTGGGGGACAGGGCCTTTATAGCAATCAGCCCCAGCATTTT.

The CDR3 here is CASSLAGTNGGGDTQYF. For the CDR3, the DNA is TGCGCCAGCAGCTTGGCGGGGACCAACGGTGGGGGGGATACGCAGTATTTT. The chain has TRBV5-1 and TRBJ2-3, with D possibly matching TRBD2 (6 bases). The CDR3 extends over 17 amino acids. The germline gives CDR1 SGHRS, CDR2 YFSETQ. V shed 0 bases and J shed 6 bases, with 20 bases lying between them.

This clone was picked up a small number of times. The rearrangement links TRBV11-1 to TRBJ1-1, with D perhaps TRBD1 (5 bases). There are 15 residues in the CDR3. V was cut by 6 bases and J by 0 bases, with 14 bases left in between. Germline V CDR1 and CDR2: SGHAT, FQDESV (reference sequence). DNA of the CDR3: TGTGCCAGCAGTCTCCAGGGTCCCATGAACACTGAAGCTTTCTTT. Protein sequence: CASSLQGPMNTEAFF.

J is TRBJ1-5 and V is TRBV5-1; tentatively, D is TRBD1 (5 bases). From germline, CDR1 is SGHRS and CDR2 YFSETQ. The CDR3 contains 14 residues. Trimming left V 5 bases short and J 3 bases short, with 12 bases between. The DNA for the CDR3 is TGCGCCAGCAGGTGGGGGGACCCCAATCAGCCCCAGCATTTT. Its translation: CASRWGDPNQPQHF.

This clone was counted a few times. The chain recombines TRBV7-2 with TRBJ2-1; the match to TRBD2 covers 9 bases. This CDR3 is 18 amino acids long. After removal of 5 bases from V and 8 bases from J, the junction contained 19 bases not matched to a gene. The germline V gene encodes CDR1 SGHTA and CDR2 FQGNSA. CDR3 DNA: TGTGCCAGCAGCCAAATTCCGGCGGGGGGGTATATTATGGATGAGCAGTTCTTC. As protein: CASSQIPAGGYIMDEQFF.

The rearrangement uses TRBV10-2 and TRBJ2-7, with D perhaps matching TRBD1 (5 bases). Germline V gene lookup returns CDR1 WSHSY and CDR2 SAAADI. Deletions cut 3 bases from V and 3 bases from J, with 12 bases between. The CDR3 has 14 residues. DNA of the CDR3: TGCGCCAGCAGTGACAGGACAAGTATCTACGAGCAGTACTTC. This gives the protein CASSDRTSIYEQYF.

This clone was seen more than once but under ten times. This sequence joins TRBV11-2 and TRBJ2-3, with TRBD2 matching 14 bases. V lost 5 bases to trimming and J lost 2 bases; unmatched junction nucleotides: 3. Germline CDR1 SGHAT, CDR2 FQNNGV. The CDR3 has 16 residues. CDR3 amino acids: CASSPTSGGATDTQYF. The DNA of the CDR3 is TGTGCCAGCAGCCCGACTAGCGGGGGGGCCACAGATACGCAGTATTTT.

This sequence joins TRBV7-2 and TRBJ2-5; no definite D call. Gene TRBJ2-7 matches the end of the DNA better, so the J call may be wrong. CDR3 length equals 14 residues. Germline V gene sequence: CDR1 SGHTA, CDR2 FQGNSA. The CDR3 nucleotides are TGTGCCAGCAGCCAACCCCCTACCACCCACGAGCAGTACTTC. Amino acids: CASSQPPTTHEQYF.

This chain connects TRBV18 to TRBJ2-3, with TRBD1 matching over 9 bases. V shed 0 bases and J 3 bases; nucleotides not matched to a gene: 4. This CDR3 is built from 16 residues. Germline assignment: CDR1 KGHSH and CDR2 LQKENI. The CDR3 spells CASSPPTGGGTDTQYF. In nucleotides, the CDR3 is TGTGCCAGCTCACCACCTACAGGGGGCGGGACAGATACGCAGTATTTT.

The CDR3 is CASSARRTEFNEKLFF. The CDR3 DNA reads TGTGCCAGTAGTGCGCGCCGGACAGAGTTTAATGAAAAACTGTTTTTT. This chain uses TRBV19 with TRBJ1-4; maybe TRBD1 (6 bases). Trimming removed 5 bases at V and 4 bases at J, with 17 bases between. The CDR3 totals 16 residues. CDR1 and CDR2 (germline): LNHDA, SQIVND (reference sequence). Variable domain in full (rest from reference TRBV19 and TRBJ1-4): DGGITQSPKYLFRKEGQNVTLSCEQNLNHDAMYWYRQDPGQGLRLIYYSQIVNDFQKGDIAEGYSVSREKKESFPLTVTSAQKNPTAFYLCASSARRTEFNEKLFFGSGTQLSVL.

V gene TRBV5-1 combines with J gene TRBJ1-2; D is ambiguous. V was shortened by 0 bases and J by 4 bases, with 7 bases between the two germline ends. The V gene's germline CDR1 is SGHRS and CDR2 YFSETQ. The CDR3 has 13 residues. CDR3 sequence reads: CASSLEWAYGYTF. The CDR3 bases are TGCGCCAGCAGCTTGGAGTGGGCCTATGGCTACACCTTC.

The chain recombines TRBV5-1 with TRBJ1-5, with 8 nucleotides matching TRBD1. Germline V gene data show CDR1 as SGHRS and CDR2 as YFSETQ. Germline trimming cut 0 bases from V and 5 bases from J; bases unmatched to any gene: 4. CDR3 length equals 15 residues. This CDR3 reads CASSLGAGGDQPQHF. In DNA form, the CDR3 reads TGCGCCAGCAGCTTGGGAGCAGGGGGCGATCAGCCCCAGCATTTT.

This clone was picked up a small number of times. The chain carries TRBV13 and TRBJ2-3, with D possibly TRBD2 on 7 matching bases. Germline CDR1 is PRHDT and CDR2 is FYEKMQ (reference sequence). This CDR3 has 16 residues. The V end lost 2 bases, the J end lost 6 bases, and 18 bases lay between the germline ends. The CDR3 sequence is CASSLSGGAPIDTQYF. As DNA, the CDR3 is TGTGCCAGCAGCTTAAGTGGGGGGGCCCCGATTGATACGCAGTATTTT.

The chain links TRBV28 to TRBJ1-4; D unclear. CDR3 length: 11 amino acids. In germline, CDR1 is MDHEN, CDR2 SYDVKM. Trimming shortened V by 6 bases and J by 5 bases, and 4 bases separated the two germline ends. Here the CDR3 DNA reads TGTGCCAGCAGCTCCAATGAAAAACTGTTTTTT. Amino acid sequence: CASSSNEKLFF.

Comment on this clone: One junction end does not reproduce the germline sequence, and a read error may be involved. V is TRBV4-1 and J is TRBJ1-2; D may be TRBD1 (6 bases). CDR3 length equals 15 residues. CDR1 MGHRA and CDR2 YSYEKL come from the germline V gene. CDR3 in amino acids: CASSQEPGVYYGYPF. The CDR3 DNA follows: TGCGCCAGCAGCCAAGAGCCAGGGGTGTACTATGGCTACCCCTTC.

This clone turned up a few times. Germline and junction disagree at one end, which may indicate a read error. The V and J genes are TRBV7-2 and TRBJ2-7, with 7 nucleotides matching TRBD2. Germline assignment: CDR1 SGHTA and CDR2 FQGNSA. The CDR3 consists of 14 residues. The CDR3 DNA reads TGTGCCAGCAGCGTAGCAGGGAGGGTATCCGAGCAGTACTTC. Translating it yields CASSVAGRVSEQYF.

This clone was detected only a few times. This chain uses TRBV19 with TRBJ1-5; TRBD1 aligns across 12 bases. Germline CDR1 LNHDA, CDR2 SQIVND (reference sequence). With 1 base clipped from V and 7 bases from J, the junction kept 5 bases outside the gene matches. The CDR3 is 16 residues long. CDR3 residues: CASSIGGQGAQQPQHF. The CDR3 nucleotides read TGTGCCAGTAGTATAGGGGGACAGGGGGCTCAACAGCCCCAGCATTTT.

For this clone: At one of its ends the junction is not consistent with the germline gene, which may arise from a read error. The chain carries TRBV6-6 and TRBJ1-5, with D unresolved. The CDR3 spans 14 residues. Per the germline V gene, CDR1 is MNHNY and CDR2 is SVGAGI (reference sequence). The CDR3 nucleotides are TGTGCCAGCAGTACCCAGAATAGCAATCAGCCCCAGAATTTT. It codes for CASSTQNSNQPQNF.

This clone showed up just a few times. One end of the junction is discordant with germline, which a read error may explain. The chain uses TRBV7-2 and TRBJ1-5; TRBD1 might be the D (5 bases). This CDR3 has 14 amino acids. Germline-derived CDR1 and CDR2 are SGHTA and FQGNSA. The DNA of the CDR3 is TGTGCCAGCAGCCCTGGGGCAGGGAATCAGCCCCAGAATTTT. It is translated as CASSPGAGNQPQNF.

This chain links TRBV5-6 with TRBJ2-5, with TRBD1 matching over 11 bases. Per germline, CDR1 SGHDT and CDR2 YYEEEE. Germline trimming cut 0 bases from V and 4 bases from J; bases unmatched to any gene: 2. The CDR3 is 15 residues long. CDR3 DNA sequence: TGTGCCAGCAGCTTGGGGGGACAGGGGGTAGAGACCCAGTACTTC. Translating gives CASSLGGQGVETQYF.

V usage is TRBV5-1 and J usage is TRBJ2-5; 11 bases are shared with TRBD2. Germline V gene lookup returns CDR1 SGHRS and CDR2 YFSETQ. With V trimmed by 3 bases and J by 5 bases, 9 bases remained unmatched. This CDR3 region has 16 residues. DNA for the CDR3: TGCGCCAGCAGCTCAGCCGGGACTAGCGGTCGTGAGACCCAGTACTTC. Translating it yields CASSSAGTSGRETQYF.

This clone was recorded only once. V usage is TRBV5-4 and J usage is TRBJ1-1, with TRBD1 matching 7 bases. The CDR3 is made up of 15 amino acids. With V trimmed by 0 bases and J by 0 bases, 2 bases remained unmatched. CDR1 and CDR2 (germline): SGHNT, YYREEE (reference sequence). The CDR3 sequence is CASSLGGTVNTEAFF. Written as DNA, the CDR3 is TGTGCCAGCAGCTTGGGGGGGACAGTGAACACTGAAGCTTTCTTT.

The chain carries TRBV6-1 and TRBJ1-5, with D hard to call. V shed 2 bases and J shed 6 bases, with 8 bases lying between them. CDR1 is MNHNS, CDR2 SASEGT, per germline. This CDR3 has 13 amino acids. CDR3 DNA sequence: TGTGCCAGCAGTGAAATGACAACTCAGCCCCAGCATTTT. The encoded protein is CASSEMTTQPQHF.

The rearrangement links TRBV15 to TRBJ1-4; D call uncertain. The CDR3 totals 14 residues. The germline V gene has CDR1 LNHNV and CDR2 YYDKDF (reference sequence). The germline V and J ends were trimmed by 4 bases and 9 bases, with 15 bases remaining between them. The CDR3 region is CATSTNREVQKLFF. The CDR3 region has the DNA TGTGCCACCAGCACCAACCGGGAAGTTCAAAAACTGTTTTTT.

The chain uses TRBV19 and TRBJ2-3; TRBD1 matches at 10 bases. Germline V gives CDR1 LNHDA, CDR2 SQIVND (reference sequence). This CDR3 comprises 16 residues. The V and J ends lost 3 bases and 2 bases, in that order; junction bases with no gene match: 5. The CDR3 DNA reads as TGTGCCAGTAGTATTAGGAGACAGGGGGCCACAGATACGCAGTATTTT. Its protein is CASSIRRQGATDTQYF.

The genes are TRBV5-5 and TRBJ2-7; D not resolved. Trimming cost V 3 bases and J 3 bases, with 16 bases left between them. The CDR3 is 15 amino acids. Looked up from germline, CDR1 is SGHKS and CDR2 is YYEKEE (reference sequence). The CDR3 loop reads CASSSHWRQNYEQYF. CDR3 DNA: TGTGCCAGCAGCTCCCATTGGCGGCAGAACTACGAGCAGTACTTC.

As DNA, the CDR3 is TGTGCCAGCAGCCCTTCTTTGACCGGGGAGCTGTTTTTT. The encoded protein is CASSPSLTGELFF. The chain carries TRBV5-4 and TRBJ2-2, with D unclear. In germline, CDR1 is SGHNT, CDR2 YYREEE (reference sequence). The CDR3 sequence is 13 residues long. The ends were cut back, 4 bases at V and 5 bases at J, with 9 bases in the middle.

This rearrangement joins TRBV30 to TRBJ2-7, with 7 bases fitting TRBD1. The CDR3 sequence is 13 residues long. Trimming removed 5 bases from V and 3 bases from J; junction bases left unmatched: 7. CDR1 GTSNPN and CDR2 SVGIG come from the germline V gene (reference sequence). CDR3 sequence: CAWLGQWCYEQYF. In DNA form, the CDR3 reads TGTGCCTGGTTGGGACAGTGGTGCTACGAGCAGTACTTC.

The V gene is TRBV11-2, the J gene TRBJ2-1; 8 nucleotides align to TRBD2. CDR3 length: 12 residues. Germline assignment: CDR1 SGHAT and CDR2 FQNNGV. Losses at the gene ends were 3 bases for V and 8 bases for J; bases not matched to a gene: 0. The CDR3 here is CASSFSGDEQFF. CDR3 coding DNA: TGTGCCAGCAGCTTTAGCGGGGATGAGCAGTTCTTC.

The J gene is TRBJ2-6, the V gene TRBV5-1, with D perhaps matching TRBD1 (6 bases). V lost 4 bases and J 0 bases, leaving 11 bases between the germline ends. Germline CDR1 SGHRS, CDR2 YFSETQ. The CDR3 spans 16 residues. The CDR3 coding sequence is TGCGCCAGCAGCCAAACAGGGCTCTCTGGGGCCAACGTCCTGACTTTC. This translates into CASSQTGLSGANVLTF.

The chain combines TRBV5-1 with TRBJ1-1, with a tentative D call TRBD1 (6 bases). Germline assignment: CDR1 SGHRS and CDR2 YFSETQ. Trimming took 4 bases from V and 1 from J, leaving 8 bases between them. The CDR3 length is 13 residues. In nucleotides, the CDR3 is TGCGCCAGCAGCACGACAGGGAACACTGAAGCTTTCTTT. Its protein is CASSTTGNTEAFF.